Shown below are 9 T cell receptor beta chains from a single sample sequenced in a study of blood T cell repertoires in COVID-19. Assay used: immunoSEQ multiplex PCR; TCRdb lists only in-frame clones, some missing. This table holds over 75,000 clones, over 70% found once. The sequenced sample was peripheral blood. The receptor set was obtained from a man in his forties or fifties who had recovered from COVID-19.

This clone occurred a few times. The chain joins TRBV6-1 to TRBJ1-6; D remains unclear. Trimming stripped 2 bases from V and 10 bases from J, with 9 bases between. Looked up from germline, CDR1 is MNHNS and CDR2 is SASEGT. The length of the CDR3 is 13 residues. The CDR3 bases are TGTGCCAGCAGTGAAAACAGCAAATCACCCCTCCACTTT. The encoded protein is CASSENSKSPLHF.

The genes are TRBV6-5 and TRBJ2-1, with 7 nucleotides matching TRBD1. J gave up 9 bases and V 0 bases, and 11 bases lay outside the gene matches. This CDR3 region has 16 residues. Looked up from germline, CDR1 is MNHEY and CDR2 is SVGAGI. The CDR3 loop reads CASSYSTGAELSEQFF. Here the CDR3 DNA reads TGTGCCAGCAGTTACTCCACAGGGGCCGAATTAAGTGAGCAGTTCTTC.

The CDR3 nucleotides are TGTGCCAGCAAGGCGGACCTCGGGAACGAGCAGTACTTC. As protein: CASKADLGNEQYF. This chain connects TRBV12-3 or TRBV12-4 to TRBJ2-7, with D tentatively TRBD2 (5 bases). V dropped 7 bases and J dropped 5 bases, with 15 bases sitting between them. CDR3 length equals 13 residues.

This clone was counted ten times or more. The chain employs TRBV7-9 and TRBJ1-2; no reliable D call. The CDR3 contains 15 residues. Per the germline V gene, CDR1 is SEHNR and CDR2 is FQNEAQ (reference sequence). V was clipped by 0 bases and J by 0 bases, with 8 bases between them. CDR3 sequence: CASSLARKANYGYTF. The CDR3 DNA is TGTGCCAGCAGCTTAGCCAGGAAAGCTAACTATGGCTACACCTTC. Variable domain in full (rest from reference TRBV7-9 and TRBJ1-2): DTGVSQNPRHKITKRGQNVTFRCDPISEHNRLYWYRQTLGQGPEFLTYFQNEAQLEKSRLLSDRFSAERPKGSFSTLEIQRTEQGDSAMYLCASSLARKANYGYTFGSGTRLTVV.

Comment on this clone: The sample carries other DNA sequences with the same CDR3. The chain joins TRBV30 to TRBJ1-1; D is uncertain. Trimming removed 3 bases at V and 1 base at J, with 6 bases between. From germline, CDR1 is GTSNPN and CDR2 SVGIG (reference sequence). The CDR3 covers 12 residues. The CDR3: CAWRRGNTEAFF. The DNA of the CDR3 is TGTGCCTGGAGACGAGGGAACACTGAAGCTTTCTTT.

The chain employs TRBV5-4 and TRBJ2-6; 7 positions match TRBD1. CDR3 length equals 15 residues. V was clipped by 4 bases and J by 2 bases; unmatched bases: 3. Germline loops: CDR1 SGHNT, CDR2 YYREEE (reference sequence). The CDR3 DNA reads TGTGCCAGCAGCGCCGACAGGGCTGGGGCCAACGTCCTGACTTTC. This translates into CASSADRAGANVLTF. Complete variable domain (other parts from reference TRBV5-4 and TRBJ2-6): ETGVTQSPTHLIKTRGQQVTLRCSSQSGHNTVSWYQQALGQGPQFIFQYYREEENGRGNFPPRFSGLQFPNYSSELNVNALELDDSALYLCASSADRAGANVLTFGAGSRLTVL.

J is TRBJ2-7 and V is TRBV3-1 (or the pseudogene TRBV3-2); the match to TRBD1 covers 7 bases. The length of the CDR3 is 15 residues. V lost 3 bases to trimming and J lost 2 bases; unmatched junction nucleotides: 7. Germline loops: CDR1 LGHDT, CDR2 YNNKEL (reference sequence). In nucleotides, the CDR3 is TGTGCCAGCAGCCAGGCGACAGGGAAAACCTACGAGCAGTACTTC. Its protein product is CASSQATGKTYEQYF.

In this sample, this clone turned up once. This rearrangement joins TRBV7-2 to TRBJ2-6; TRBD1 is a possible D gene (6 bases). Per the germline V gene, CDR1 is SGHTA and CDR2 is FQGNSA. V was trimmed by 6 bases and J by 0 bases, leaving 18 bases between them. The CDR3 has 18 residues. The CDR3 is CASRAAAGAYSGANVLTF. In DNA form, the CDR3 reads TGTGCCAGCAGAGCGGCCGCAGGGGCCTACTCTGGGGCCAACGTCCTGACTTTC. The full variable domain, rest sourced from reference TRBV7-2 and TRBJ2-6, is GAGVSQSPSNKVTEKGKDVELRCDPISGHTALYWYRQSLGQGLEFLIYFQGNSAPDKSGLPSDRFSAERTGGSVSTLTIQRTQQEDSAVYLCASRAAAGAYSGANVLTFGAGSRLTVL.

The chain uses TRBV2 and TRBJ1-1, with unresolved D. The V gene's germline CDR1 is SNHLY and CDR2 FYNNEI. The V end lost 5 bases, the J end lost 1 base, and 17 bases lay between the germline ends. This CDR3 is built from 16 residues. In DNA form, the CDR3 reads TGTGCCAGCAGTACACGTCATAACAACGCGAACACTGAAGCTTTCTTT. Translation gives CASSTRHNNANTEAFF.